The next 8 T cell receptor beta chains were all read from a single sample in a study of T cells in localized non-small cell lung cancer. Data came from immunoSEQ multiplex PCR; TCRdb stores just in-frame clones and leaves some out. The sample holds about 41,000 clones, roughly 90% seen once. The sequencing here drew on peripheral blood, taken before any cancer treatment. The receptors derive from a female donor over 55 with stage I squamous cell lung carcinoma.

This chain uses TRBV5-1 with TRBJ2-2; 7 bases fit TRBD2. The CDR3 totals 15 residues. J was trimmed by 3 bases and V by 3 bases; bases with no gene match: 5. Germline CDR1 is SGHRS and CDR2 is YFSETQ. The CDR3 DNA reads as TGCGCCAGCAGCTCGGGACGGGGGGACACCGGGGAGCTGTTTTTT. Encoded protein: CASSSGRGDTGELFF. The full variable domain, with the rest looked up from reference TRBV5-1 and TRBJ2-2, is KAGVTQTPRYLIKTRGQQVTLSCSPISGHRSVSWYQQTPGQGLQFLFEYFSETQRNKGNFPGRFSGRQFSNSRSEMNVSTLELGDSALYLCASSSGRGDTGELFFGEGSRLTVL.

The chain uses TRBV5-1 and TRBJ2-7, with TRBD2 matching 7 bases. The trim removed 4 bases at V and 0 bases at J, leaving 7 bases unmatched. CDR1 and CDR2 (germline): SGHRS, YFSETQ. The CDR3 extends over 15 amino acids. The CDR3 DNA reads TGCGCCAGCAGCCCCCGTCGCGGGAGCTCCTACGAGCAGTACTTC. It yields the protein CASSPRRGSSYEQYF.

The V and J genes are TRBV27 and TRBJ2-1, with D possibly TRBD1 on 5 matching bases. Germline CDR1 MNHEY, CDR2 SMNVEV (reference sequence). The CDR3 covers 17 residues. V shed 5 bases and J shed 1 base, with 18 bases lying between them. The CDR3 loop reads CASSRYGAVESYNEQFF. For the CDR3, the DNA is TGTGCCAGCAGTCGGTATGGGGCCGTAGAATCCTACAATGAGCAGTTCTTC.

The chain carries TRBV19 and TRBJ2-2, with no clear D. CDR3 size: 14 residues. The germline V and J ends were trimmed by 4 bases and 1 base, with 7 bases remaining between them. Germline CDR1 LNHDA, CDR2 SQIVND (reference sequence). The CDR3 protein is CASSTTRNTGELFF. DNA of the CDR3: TGTGCCAGTAGTACTACGAGGAACACCGGGGAGCTGTTTTTT.

The chain combines TRBV5-1 with TRBJ1-3; D unresolved. V was shortened by 1 base and J by 0 bases, with 5 bases between the two germline ends. Germline lookup yields CDR1 SGHRS and CDR2 YFSETQ. The CDR3 extends over 14 amino acids. The CDR3 DNA reads as TGCGCCAGCAGCTTGACCACCTCTGGAAACACCATATATTTT. This codes for CASSLTTSGNTIYF.

V gene TRBV4-1 combines with J gene TRBJ1-5, with TRBD1 matching 8 bases. CDR1 is MGHRA and CDR2 is YSYEKL in the germline V gene. J gave up 4 bases and V 0 bases, and 5 bases lay outside the gene matches. This CDR3 has 16 amino acids. In DNA form, the CDR3 reads TGCGCCAGCAGCCAAGAAATTACAGGGGGTAATCAGCCCCAGCATTTT. This codes for CASSQEITGGNQPQHF.

The chain couples TRBV7-9 to TRBJ1-4; 7 nucleotides agree with TRBD1. CDR3 length: 12 residues. The germline gives CDR1 SEHNR, CDR2 FQNEAQ (reference sequence). J lost 12 bases, V lost 5 bases, and 6 bases had no gene match. In DNA form, the CDR3 reads TGTGCCAGCAGCCAATTAGGACAGGAACTGTTTTTT. It encodes CASSQLGQELFF.

The chain links TRBV9 to TRBJ2-1; the match to TRBD2 covers 11 bases. Losses at the gene ends were 2 bases for V and 9 bases for J; bases not matched to a gene: 10. Germline lookup yields CDR1 SGDLS and CDR2 YYNGEE. The CDR3 is made up of 16 amino acids. In DNA, the CDR3 is TGTGCCAGCAGCGTTTACCTAGCGGGAGGAAGGAGTGAGCAGTTCTTC. This gives the protein CASSVYLAGGRSEQFF.